One sample yielded the 19 T cell receptor beta chains listed below, sequenced in a study of CD8+ T cells in alopecia areata (dated by TCRdb to 2016 to 2018). Pooled mouse cutaneous lymph node cells were stained for CD4, CD8alpha, NKG2D, NKG2ACE and other markers and were then sorted on a BD Influx. Library preparation employed the immunoSEQ multiplex PCR assay. For TCR sequencing, RNA was extracted from every sample and reverse transcribed into cDNA to serve as template. TCRdb's version of the immuneACCESS table is confined to in-frame rearrangements and falls short of the full clone set. An unresolved V gene accounts for under half of the shortfall where checked; the remainder is of unknown origin. There are 250,000 or so clones in this sample, and none of them is a singleton. The top ten clones comprise around 1.2% of the sample. Sequenced sample: CD4+ T cells sorted from a lymph node. The receptors originated from a C3H/HeJ mouse with alopecia areata. Mice of this strain bear MHC haplotype H2-k.

This clone showed up just a few times. The gene names here belong to mouse. The CDR3 is cut off 3 residues early in the read; its end comes from the germline J gene. The rearrangement links TRBV3 to TRBJ1-6; D not certain. TRBJ1-6 qualifies as an ORF whose function is uncertain. This CDR3 has 17 amino acids. Trimming took 1 base from V and 0 from J, leaving 10 bases between them. CDR1 is SNHLY, CDR2 FYNGKV, per germline (reference sequence). The CDR3 sequence is CASSLESENSYNSPLYF. The part of the CDR3 DNA that was read is TGTGCCAGCAGCTTAGAGTCAGAAAATTCCTATAATTCGCCC.

This clone has more than one count but fewer than ten. All gene names here are mouse names. The read ends 4 residues early relative to the CDR3; the germline J gene fills the gap. The V and J genes are TRBV5 and TRBJ1-2, with TRBD1 matching over 9 bases. Germline trimming cut 1 base from V and 3 bases from J; bases unmatched to any gene: 3. The CDR3 contains 15 residues. Germline CDR1 is LGHNA and CDR2 is YNLKQL (reference sequence). This CDR3 reads CASSQVGQGDSDYTF. The CDR3 DNA, read in part, is TGTGCCAGCAGCCAAGTGGGACAGGGTGACTCC.

Notes on this clone: Gene names and germline match the mouse. Other nucleotide sequences from this sample produce the same CDR3. The CDR3 bases that were read are TGTGCCAGCGGTGGGACAGGCTCCTAT. Translating gives CASGGTGSY. The full CDR3 is CASGGTGSYEQYF. The chain carries TRBV13-2 and TRBJ2-7, with 7 bases identical to TRBD1. Coverage ceases 4 residues before the CDR3 finishes, and the germline J gene fills in the end. Trimming removed 3 bases from V and 0 bases from J; junction bases left unmatched: 0. The CDR3 spans 13 residues. The germline V gene encodes CDR1 NNHNN and CDR2 SYGAGS (reference sequence).

This clone turned up a few times. Mouse gene names apply. The read terminates 4 residues ahead of where the CDR3 ends, so the germline J gene completes it. Distinct nucleotide sequences in the sample also encode this CDR3. This chain uses TRBV19 with TRBJ2-7; D might be TRBD1 (6 bases). Deletions cut 5 bases from V and 2 bases from J, with 11 bases between. This CDR3 comprises 13 residues. Looked up from germline, CDR1 is FNHDT and CDR2 is SITEND (reference sequence). CDR3 region: CASSLGQTYEQYF. The DNA read from the CDR3 is TGTGCCAGCAGCCTAGGACAGACCTAT.

Note on this clone: Germline and genes: mouse. The read gets to within 4 residues of the CDR3 end, and the germline J gene fills in the rest. The genes are TRBV1 and TRBJ2-1, with 8 bases fitting TRBD1. CDR1 is NSQYPW, CDR2 LRSPGD, per germline (reference sequence). CDR3 length equals 14 residues. The CDR3 loop is CTCSARTGMAEQFF. CDR3 DNA, as far as it was read: TGCACCTGCAGTGCAAGGACAGGGATGGCT.

To note about this clone: Mouse germline and gene names are used. From the germline J gene comes the end of the CDR3, since the read stops 4 residues before it. This sample also contains other DNA sequences that code for the same CDR3. The V call is TRBV13-1, the J call TRBJ2-3; TRBD2 agrees at 9 bases. Germline V lookup: CDR1 NSHNY, CDR2 SYGAGN. Losses at the gene ends were 4 bases for V and 0 bases for J; bases not matched to a gene: 3. The CDR3 runs to 15 residues. CDR3 protein: CASSRTGVSAETLYF. Incomplete CDR3 DNA: TGTGCCAGCAGTCGGACTGGGGTTAGTGCAGAA.

Note on this clone: Mouse gene names apply. Coverage ceases 4 residues before the CDR3 finishes, and the germline J gene fills in the end. This sample includes further DNA sequences coding for the same CDR3. The chain carries TRBV19 and TRBJ2-2; 10 bases line up with TRBD1. The trim removed 5 bases at V and 5 bases at J, leaving 3 bases unmatched. The germline CDR1 and CDR2 sequences are FNHDT and SITEND (reference sequence). The length of the CDR3 is 14 residues. The CDR3 here is CASSDRGRTGQLYF. The sequenced part of the CDR3 DNA is TGTGCCAGCAGCGACAGGGGGCGAACCGGG.

This clone occurred a few times. Germline and genes here are mouse. The read gets to within 4 residues of the CDR3 end, and the germline J gene fills in the rest. The same CDR3 can be traced to other DNA sequences in this sample. This chain connects TRBV13-1 to TRBJ2-7; TRBD1 matches 12 bases. The CDR3 spans 14 residues. Germline CDR1 reads NSHNY; CDR2 reads SYGAGN. This CDR3 is CASSGGQGAYEQYF. The CDR3 bases that were read are TGTGCCAGCAGTGGGGGACAGGGGGCTTAT.

In regard to this clone: Gene names and germline refer to mouse. Read sequence stops 4 residues before the CDR3 end, and the germline J gene provides the missing end. V and J are TRBV31 and TRBJ2-3; 10 nucleotides align to TRBD1. Unmatched junction bases numbered 5, after V lost 2 bases and J lost 3 bases. Germline-derived CDR1 and CDR2 are GKSSPN and SITVG. The CDR3 length is 15 residues. CDR3 bases read: TGTGCCTGGAGTTCGCGACAGGGGGCGGCAGAA. It encodes CAWSSRQGAAE. The CDR3, in full, reads CAWSSRQGAAETLYF.

This clone was seen a few times. Any gene name here is a mouse gene name. The CDR3 end falls 4 residues outside the read, so it is completed with the germline J gene. Other DNA sequences in the same sample also yield this CDR3. This chain connects TRBV1 to TRBJ2-3; maybe TRBD2 (6 bases). Germline values: CDR1 NSQYPW, CDR2 LRSPGD (reference sequence). V shed 1 base and J shed 0 bases, with 8 bases lying between them. The CDR3 sequence is 15 residues long. The CDR3 spells CTCSAVLGSAETLYF. CDR3 DNA (partial): TGCACCTGCAGTGCAGTACTGGGTAGTGCAGAA.

This clone showed up many times. These gene names are mouse names. The read ends 4 residues before the CDR3 terminus; that terminus is restored from the germline J gene. This chain uses TRBV5 with TRBJ2-1; the D gene could be TRBD1 or TRBD2 (6 bases each). The germline V gene encodes CDR1 LGHNA and CDR2 YNLKQL (reference sequence). V was shortened by 1 base and J by 5 bases, with 9 bases between the two germline ends. The CDR3 is made up of 14 amino acids. The CDR3 here is CASSQGGLDAEQFF. CDR3 DNA (partial): TGTGCCAGCAGCCAAGGGGGGCTGGATGCT.

This clone was seen a handful of times. Germline and genes here are mouse. The CDR3 end lies 4 residues beyond the end of the read and is filled in from the germline J gene. The rearrangement links TRBV5 to TRBJ2-3; the match to TRBD1 covers 9 bases. The CDR3 is 16 residues long. Germline V lookup: CDR1 LGHNA, CDR2 YNLKQL (reference sequence). The V gene end was trimmed by 4 bases and the J gene end by 1 base; junction bases not matched to a gene: 6. The CDR3 bases that were read are TGTGCCAGCAGCCCCCGGACAGGGGAAGGTGCAGAA. This sequence encodes CASSPRTGEGAE. In full, the CDR3 reads CASSPRTGEGAETLYF.

Concerning this clone itself: Each gene name is a mouse one. The read gets to within 4 residues of the CDR3 end, and the germline J gene fills in the rest. The genes are TRBV13-1 and TRBJ2-5; 11 bases agree with TRBD2. Germline lookup yields CDR1 NSHNY and CDR2 SYGAGN. With V trimmed by 3 bases and J by 2 bases, 2 bases remained unmatched. The length of the CDR3 is 15 residues. CDR3 DNA, as far as it was read: TGTGCCAGCAGTGCGGGGACTGGGGGCCAAGAC. This sequence encodes CASSAGTGGQD. The full CDR3 protein is CASSAGTGGQDTQYF.

Comments on this clone: Germline and genes: mouse. CDR3: CASRSAAWDNSPLYF. Partial CDR3 DNA: TGTGCCAGCAGATCCGCGGCTTGGGATAATTCGCCC. The chain combines TRBV19 with TRBJ1-6; D uncertain. The read falls 3 residues short of the CDR3 end, and the missing part is taken from the germline J gene. TRBJ1-6 is noted as an ORF with a role that remains uncertain. CDR3 size: 15 residues. CDR1 and CDR2 (germline): FNHDT, SITEND (reference sequence). V was pared by 5 bases and J by 5 bases, with 14 bases between.

As regards this clone: Gene names are mouse gene names. The read halts 4 residues ahead of the CDR3 end, with the missing end drawn from the germline J gene. The V gene is TRBV13-1, the J gene TRBJ2-1, with D perhaps matching TRBD2 (6 bases). V lost 3 bases to trimming and J lost 4 bases, with 11 bases between them. Looked up from germline, CDR1 is NSHNY and CDR2 is SYGAGN. This CDR3 is built from 14 residues. The part of the CDR3 DNA that was read is TGTGCCAGCAGTGCCTTCGGGGGGTATGCT. This encodes CASSAFGGYA. The entire CDR3 sequence reads CASSAFGGYAEQFF.

In its sample, this clone was seen a few times. Gene and germline names: mouse. The read falls 4 residues short of the CDR3 end, and the missing part is taken from the germline J gene. Other DNA sequences in this specimen translate into the identical CDR3. The genes are TRBV12-1 and TRBJ1-2; tentative D call: TRBD1 (6 bases). Germline-derived CDR1 and CDR2 are SGHSN and HYEKVE. V lost 0 bases and J 4 bases, leaving 11 bases between the germline ends. The CDR3 totals 14 residues. The DNA read from the CDR3 is TGTGCCAGCTCTCTCGGGGGGGCCGGCTCC. Residues: CASSLGGAGS. The full CDR3 reads CASSLGGAGSDYTF. The variable domain in full, with the rest retrieved from reference TRBV12-1 and TRBJ1-2, is DSGVVQSPRHIIKEKGGRSVLTCIPISGHSNVVWYQQTLGKELKFLIQHYEKVERDKGFLPSRFSVQQFDDYHSEMNMSALELEDSAMYFCASSLGGAGSDYTFGSGTRLLVI.

This clone has just a few counts. Gene and germline names: mouse. The sequence runs out 4 residues before the end of the CDR3; the remainder is reconstructed from the germline J gene. This sequence joins TRBV5 and TRBJ2-5, with 7 bases that match TRBD1. CDR3 length: 15 residues. Germline assignment: CDR1 LGHNA and CDR2 YNLKQL (reference sequence). J lost 2 bases, V lost 1 base, and 3 bases had no gene match. The CDR3 here is CASSQVRDSQDTQYF. The part of the CDR3 DNA that was read is TGTGCCAGCAGCCAAGTCCGGGACAGCCAAGAC.

This clone has just a few counts. The gene symbols are mouse symbols. Sequencing ends 4 residues short of the CDR3 end; the germline J gene provides the rest. The V call is TRBV19, the J call TRBJ2-1; 8 positions match TRBD2. Germline values: CDR1 FNHDT, CDR2 SITEND (reference sequence). The CDR3 is 14 amino acids. V dropped 3 bases and J dropped 2; count of bases not matched to a gene: 1. The sequenced part of the CDR3 DNA is TGTGCCAGCAGTAAGACTGGGGACTATGCT. Translating it yields CASSKTGDYA. The CDR3 in its entirety is CASSKTGDYAEQFF.

A word on this clone: Mouse gene names and germline throughout. The read terminates 4 residues before the CDR3 end, so the remaining end is supplied by the germline J gene. Within the sample, other DNA sequences also encode this same CDR3. This chain links TRBV31 with TRBJ1-2; TRBD1 is a possible D gene (6 bases). The V and J ends lost 0 bases and 4 bases respectively, with 12 bases between them. Per germline, CDR1 GKSSPN and CDR2 SITVG. This CDR3 region has 14 residues. The CDR3 bases that were read are TGTGCCTGGAGTCTTGGGGGGGCGGGCTCC. This sequence encodes CAWSLGGAGS. The full CDR3 reads CAWSLGGAGSDYTF.